This T cell receptor (beta chain) was obtained from a study of monozygotic twins with inflammatory bowel disease. The CDR3 spans 14 residues. Germline V CDR1 and CDR2: LGHNA, YSLEER. The authors used approximately 3.5 ug of total RNA per TCR library. After re-calling the 5' RACE reads, TCRdb lists one entry per CDR3 protein, DNA absent. Its table lists about 210,000 distinct CDR3 sequences. Material for sequencing was blood. The TCR comes from a human donor with ulcerative colitis or Crohn's disease, or a healthy co-twin of an affected twin (not recorded which). This chain connects TRBV4-3 to TRBJ1-1. This chain's CDR3 is CASSQDVEITEAFF.